This TCR beta chain came from a study of neurological immune-mediated disorders. Study results and limitations: The expanded clones of different subjects shared no CDR3 amino acid sequences (suggesting private repertoires in all groups).

The germline CDR1 and CDR2 sequences are MNHEY and SMNVEV (reference sequence). The CDR3 is 15 residues long. Of note for this clonotype: Its antigen is unknown. Germline and junction disagree at one end, which may indicate a read error.

From the 5' RACE reads, TCRdb called clonotypes with MiXCR, one entry per CDR3 protein. Of under 45,000 distinct CDR3 sequences detected, approximately 4.2% appear once; the ten largest clones hold 2.2%. Material: PBMCs. The receptor's source is a young man with multiple sclerosis. The gene calls are TRBV27 and TRBJ1-5; 8 nucleotides match TRBD1. CDR3 in amino acids: CASSLYRGAHQPQNF. The CDR3 DNA follows: TGTGCCAGCAGTCTATACAGGGGGGCACATCAGCCCCAGAATTTT.